This T cell receptor beta chain was retrieved from a study of cytomegalovirus exposure and HLA in healthy donors. Study findings and constraints: In a later analysis, 16,951 TCR beta sequences were associated with HLA alleles at 0.05 false discovery rate. Despite most TCR sequences being rare, some public TCRs occurred in many donors. A later look showed TCR association rates differing by HLA locus, highest for DRB1 and lowest for HLA-C.

The CDR3 has 18 amino acids. V was pared by 0 bases and J by 6 bases, with 10 bases of the junction left unmatched. The germline CDR1 and CDR2 sequences are LGHNA and YSLEER. A multiplex PCR was run with 60 Vbeta primers and 13 Jbeta primers. Here immunoSEQ multiplex PCR was the method, and the copy in TCRdb shows in-frame clones only, minus some. Of 95,000 to 150,000 clones listed, over 60% are singletons. Comments on this clone: Its antigen is still unknown.

Sequencing was done on a sample of PBMCs. V gene TRBV4-3 combines with J gene TRBJ1-6, with 8 positions matching TRBD1. This TCR derives from a woman aged 25 to 45 in good health and CMV-seropositive. This CDR3 is CASSQDFAGGWGNSPLHF. The CDR3, as DNA: TGCGCCAGCAGCCAAGATTTTGCAGGGGGCTGGGGTAATTCACCCCTCCACTTT.